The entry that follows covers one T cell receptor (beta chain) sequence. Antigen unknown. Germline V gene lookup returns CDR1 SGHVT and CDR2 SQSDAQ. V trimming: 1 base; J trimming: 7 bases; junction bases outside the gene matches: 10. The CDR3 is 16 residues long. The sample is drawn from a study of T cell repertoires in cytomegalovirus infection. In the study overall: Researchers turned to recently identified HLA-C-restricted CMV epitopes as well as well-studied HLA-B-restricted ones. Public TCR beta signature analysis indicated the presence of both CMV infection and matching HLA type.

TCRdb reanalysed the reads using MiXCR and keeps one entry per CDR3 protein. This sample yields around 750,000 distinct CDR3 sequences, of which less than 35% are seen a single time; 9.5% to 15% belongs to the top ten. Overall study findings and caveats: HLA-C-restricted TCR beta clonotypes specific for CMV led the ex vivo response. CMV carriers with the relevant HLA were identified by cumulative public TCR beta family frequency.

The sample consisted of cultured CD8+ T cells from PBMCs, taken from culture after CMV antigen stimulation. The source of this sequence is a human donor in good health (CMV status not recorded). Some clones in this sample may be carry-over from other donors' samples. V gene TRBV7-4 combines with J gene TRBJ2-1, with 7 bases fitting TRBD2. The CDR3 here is CASSLVFREAGNEQFF. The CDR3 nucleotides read TGTGCCAGCAGCTTAGTTTTTCGGGAGGCCGGGAATGAGCAGTTCTTC.